The entry below describes one T cell receptor (beta chain). Antigen unknown. Investigators merged groups given second doses at roughly 4 or roughly 12 weeks. This entry belongs to a study of T cell responses to AZD1222 COVID-19 vaccine. Study-wide results and limits: Clonal diversity was possibly underestimated, and the donors were mostly white British, with more females. Mapped onto spike, vaccine-associated CD4 TCRs spanned it and were dominant at 160-218 and 743-854.

Clones were sequenced by immunoSEQ multiplex PCR, and TCRdb holds only the in-frame ones, with some missing. The sample has roughly 120,000 clones; around 89% are singletons. The receptor was derived from an adult who received the AZD1222 COVID-19 vaccine. The sample here was peripheral blood, taken 28 days after the second AZD1222 dose.

CDR3 protein: CAWSRWGARVGISGANVLTF. The CDR3 DNA sequence: TGTGCCTGGAGTCGATGGGGGGCGAGGGTTGGGATCTCTGGGGCCAACGTCCTGACTTTC. The chain combines TRBV30 with TRBJ2-6; either TRBD1 or TRBD2 may fit D (6 bases each). CDR3 length: 20 amino acids. Per the germline V gene, CDR1 is GTSNPN and CDR2 is SVGIG (reference sequence). The V end was cut by 2 bases, the J end by 0 bases, with 23 bases between.